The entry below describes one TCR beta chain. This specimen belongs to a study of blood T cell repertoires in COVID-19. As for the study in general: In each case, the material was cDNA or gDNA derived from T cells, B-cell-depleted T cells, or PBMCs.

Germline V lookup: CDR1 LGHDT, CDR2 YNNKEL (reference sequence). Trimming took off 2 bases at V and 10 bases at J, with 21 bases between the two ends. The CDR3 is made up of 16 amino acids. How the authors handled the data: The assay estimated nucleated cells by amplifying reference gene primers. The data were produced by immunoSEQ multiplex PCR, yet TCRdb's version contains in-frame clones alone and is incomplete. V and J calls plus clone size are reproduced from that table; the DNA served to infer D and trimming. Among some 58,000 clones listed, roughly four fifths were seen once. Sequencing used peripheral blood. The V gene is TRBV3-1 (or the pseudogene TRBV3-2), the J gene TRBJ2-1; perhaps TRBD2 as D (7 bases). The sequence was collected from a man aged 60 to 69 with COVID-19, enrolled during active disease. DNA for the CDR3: TGTGCCAGCAGCCAAAGCGCAGCCCGGGGGGCGAGAGAGCAGTTCTTC. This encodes CASSQSAARGAREQFF.